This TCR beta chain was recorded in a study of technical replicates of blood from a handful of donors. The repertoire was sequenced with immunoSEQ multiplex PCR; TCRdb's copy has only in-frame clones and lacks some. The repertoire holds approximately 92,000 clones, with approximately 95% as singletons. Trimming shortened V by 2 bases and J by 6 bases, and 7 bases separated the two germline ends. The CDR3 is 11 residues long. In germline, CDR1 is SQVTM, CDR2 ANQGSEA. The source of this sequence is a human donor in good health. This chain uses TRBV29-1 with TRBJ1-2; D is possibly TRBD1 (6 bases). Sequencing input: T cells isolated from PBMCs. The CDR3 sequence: CSVENRDGYTF. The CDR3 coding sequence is TGCAGCGTTGAAAACAGGGATGGCTACACCTTC.